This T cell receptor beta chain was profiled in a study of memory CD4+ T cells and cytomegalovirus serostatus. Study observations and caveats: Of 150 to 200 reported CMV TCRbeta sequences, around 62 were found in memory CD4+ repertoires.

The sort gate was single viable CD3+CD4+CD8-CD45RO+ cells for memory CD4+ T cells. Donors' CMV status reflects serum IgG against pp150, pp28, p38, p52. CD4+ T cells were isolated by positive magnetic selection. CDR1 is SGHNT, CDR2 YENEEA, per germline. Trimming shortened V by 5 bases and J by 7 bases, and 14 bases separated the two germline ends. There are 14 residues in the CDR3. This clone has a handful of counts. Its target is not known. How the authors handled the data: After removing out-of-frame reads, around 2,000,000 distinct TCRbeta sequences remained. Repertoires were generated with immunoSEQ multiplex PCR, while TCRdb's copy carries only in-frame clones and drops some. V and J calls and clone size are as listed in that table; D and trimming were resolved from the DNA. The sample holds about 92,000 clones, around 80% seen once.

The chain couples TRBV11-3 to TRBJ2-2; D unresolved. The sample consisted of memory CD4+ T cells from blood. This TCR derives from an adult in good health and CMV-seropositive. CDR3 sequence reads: CASSLLSRRGELFF. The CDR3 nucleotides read TGTGCCAGCAGCCTTCTTTCCCGACGCGGGGAGCTGTTTTTT.